This entry lists 21 T cell receptor beta chains sequenced from one sample in a study of shared clonotypes between healthy human individuals. Naive CD8 cells comprised CD45RO-negative, CCR7-positively selected cells, excluding terminally differentiated effector memory CD45RA+ cells. Profiled with immunoSEQ multiplex PCR; TCRdb holds only in-frame clones, not every one. The data contain about 2.2 million clones, 93% of them singletons. Sequenced input: naive CD8+ T cells from PBMCs. These receptors all come from a man aged 18 to 30 in good health. Some clones in this sample may be carry-over from other donors' samples.

CDR3 sequence: CASSSTGDTGELFF. CDR3 DNA sequence: TGTGCCAGCAGTTCGACAGGAGACACCGGGGAGCTGTTTTTT. This chain joins TRBV27 and TRBJ2-2; D is possibly TRBD1 (6 bases). The CDR3 contains 14 residues. The V end was cut by 4 bases, the J end by 3 bases, with 9 bases between. From germline, CDR1 is MNHEY and CDR2 SMNVEV (reference sequence).

The CDR3 DNA reads TGTGCCAGCAGTGAATTGTGGGGGGGGGAGACCCAGTACTTC. This codes for CASSELWGGETQYF. The V call is TRBV6-1, the J call TRBJ2-5, with 7 nucleotides matching TRBD2. CDR3 length: 14 amino acids. Germline V gives CDR1 MNHNS, CDR2 SASEGT. Trimming at V came to 2 bases and at J to 5 bases, leaving 5 bases not matched to a gene.

The J gene is TRBJ1-2, the V gene TRBV27, with D possibly TRBD1 on 6 matching bases. V lost 4 bases and J lost 7, with 16 bases in between. The CDR3 has 14 amino acids. Germline CDR1 MNHEY, CDR2 SMNVEV (reference sequence). The CDR3 coding sequence is TGTGCCAGCAGTTCAAACACAGGGAACGCTGGCTACACCTTC. Translation gives CASSSNTGNAGYTF.

The chain uses TRBV4-2 and TRBJ2-1; D is ambiguous. The CDR3 has 13 amino acids. Between the trimmed V and J ends, which lost 0 bases and 7 bases, there was a span of 7 bases. Germline CDR1 is LGHNA and CDR2 is YNFKEQ. This CDR3 reads CASSQDGQNEQFF. DNA of the CDR3: TGTGCCAGCAGCCAAGATGGGCAAAATGAGCAGTTCTTC.

Details on this clone: At the DNA level, this CDR3 is encoded by other sequences in the same sample as well. The chain couples TRBV30 to TRBJ2-5, with D tentatively TRBD2 (5 bases). The CDR3 has 13 amino acids. Trimming took 0 bases from V and 5 from J, leaving 10 bases between them. Per germline, CDR1 GTSNPN and CDR2 SVGIG (reference sequence). CDR3 protein: CAWSVRGPETQYF. In DNA form, the CDR3 reads TGTGCCTGGAGTGTACGGGGTCCGGAGACCCAGTACTTC. The full variable domain, with the rest looked up from reference TRBV30 and TRBJ2-5, is SQTIHQWPATLVQPVGSPLSLECTVEGTSNPNLYWYRQAAGRGLQLLFYSVGIGQISSEVPQNLSASRPQDRQFILSSKKLLLSDSGFYLCAWSVRGPETQYFGPGTRLLVL.

The chain recombines TRBV29-1 with TRBJ2-5, with 8 bases identical to TRBD1. CDR3 size: 17 residues. Per germline, CDR1 SQVTM and CDR2 ANQGSEA. V shed 3 bases, J shed 5 bases, and the junction held 17 bases outside the gene matches. CDR3 sequence reads: CSVEFEWARGLRETQYF. The DNA for the CDR3 is TGCAGCGTTGAGTTCGAGTGGGCCAGGGGGCTCCGGGAGACCCAGTACTTC.

This chain joins TRBV10-3 and TRBJ2-2; 11 nucleotides match TRBD2. This CDR3 is built from 15 residues. Germline V gives CDR1 ENHRY, CDR2 SYGVKD. The trim removed 7 bases at V and 2 bases at J, leaving 3 bases unmatched. CDR3 sequence (DNA): TGTGCCATCACTAGCGGGAGGACAAACACCGGGGAGCTGTTTTTT. This sequence encodes CAITSGRTNTGELFF.

The V and J genes are TRBV15 and TRBJ2-2; tentatively, D is TRBD2 (6 bases). CDR1 and CDR2 (germline): LNHNV, YYDKDF (reference sequence). V shed 5 bases and J shed 2 bases, with 15 bases lying between them. The CDR3 is made up of 16 amino acids. The CDR3 nucleotides are TGTGCCACCAGCGGTTACGGGGGTTTAAACACCGGGGAGCTGTTTTTT. It encodes CATSGYGGLNTGELFF.

The V and J genes are TRBV5-4 and TRBJ2-2; 8 nucleotides align to TRBD2. CDR1 is SGHNT, CDR2 YYREEE, per germline (reference sequence). The trim removed 2 bases at V and 4 bases at J, leaving 4 bases unmatched. This CDR3 is 15 amino acids long. CDR3 sequence (DNA): TGTGCCAGCAGCTTAAAGCGGGAGAGCACCGGGGAGCTGTTTTTT. Translated, it gives CASSLKRESTGELFF.

The chain has TRBV21-1 and TRBJ2-1; TRBD2 was called by the table and not checked on the DNA. TRBV21-1 is tagged as a pseudogene. This CDR3 comprises 17 residues. CDR3 nucleotides: TGTGCCAGCAGCAAAGCTGGTGGAGCGGAGGACTACAATGAGCAGTTCTTC. Its protein is CASSKAGGAEDYNEQFF.

The chain recombines TRBV29-1 with TRBJ2-2; TRBD2 matches at 7 bases. CDR1 and CDR2 from the germline V gene are SQVTM and ANQGSEA. Trimming cost V 5 bases and J 7 bases; bases outside gene matches: 7. The CDR3 runs 13 residues. This CDR3 is CSVLPSGIGELFF. CDR3 nucleotide sequence: TGCAGCGTTCTACCTAGCGGTATCGGGGAGCTGTTTTTT.

This rearrangement joins TRBV7-9 to TRBJ2-5, with 9 bases identical to TRBD1. CDR3 size: 14 residues. Germline assignment: CDR1 SEHNR and CDR2 FQNEAQ (reference sequence). Losses at the gene ends were 5 bases for V and 4 bases for J; bases not matched to a gene: 5. CDR3 protein: CASSHTGGGETQYF. The CDR3 DNA is TGTGCCAGCAGCCATACAGGGGGCGGAGAGACCCAGTACTTC.

The rearrangement joins TRBV7-3 to TRBJ2-5, with 8 bases that match TRBD1. V gave up 5 bases and J gave up 4 bases; unmatched junction bases: 9. CDR3 length: 15 amino acids. Germline assignment: CDR1 SGHTA and CDR2 FQGTGA. The CDR3 DNA is TGTGCCAGCAGCCCCACCAGGGGGCGCCGAGAGACCCAGTACTTC. Residues: CASSPTRGRRETQYF.

CDR3 nucleotides: TGTGCCAGCAGCTCCCGGGACGGCGAAAACTATGGCTACACCTTC. Its translation is CASSSRDGENYGYTF. The genes are TRBV7-9 and TRBJ1-2, with a tentative D call TRBD1 (5 bases). V shed 4 bases and J shed 2 bases, with 14 bases lying between them. The CDR3 has 15 amino acids. Germline lookup yields CDR1 SEHNR and CDR2 FQNEAQ (reference sequence).

V gene TRBV28 combines with J gene TRBJ2-7, with TRBD2 as a possible D gene (6 bases). The CDR3 covers 13 residues. With 6 bases removed from V and 6 bases from J, the gap between germline ends came to 15 bases. The germline CDR1 and CDR2 sequences are MDHEN and SYDVKM. DNA for the CDR3: TGTGCCAGCAGCTCCGGGACTCCCGGCGAGCAGTACTTC. Its translation is CASSSGTPGEQYF.

Concerning this clone itself: The same CDR3 arises from other DNA sequences in this sample as well. This chain links TRBV27 with TRBJ2-5; possible D gene TRBD2, 6 bases. V lost 2 bases and J lost 5, with 12 bases in between. This CDR3 has 14 residues. The germline CDR1 and CDR2 sequences are MNHEY and SMNVEV (reference sequence). CDR3 amino acids: CASSLVGGVETQYF. For the CDR3, the DNA is TGTGCCAGCAGTTTAGTGGGAGGTGTGGAGACCCAGTACTTC.

The chain combines TRBV19 with TRBJ1-5, with no clear D. From germline, CDR1 is LNHDA and CDR2 SQIVND (reference sequence). This CDR3 spans 14 amino acids. Deletions cut 3 bases from V and 8 bases from J, with 14 bases between. The CDR3 DNA is TGTGCCAGTAGTATGGTAGGGCCGCCGGAGCCCCAGCATTTT. Its translation is CASSMVGPPEPQHF.

The chain has TRBV10-3 and TRBJ2-1, with D maybe TRBD2 (5 bases). V shed 0 bases and J shed 8 bases, with 14 bases lying between them. Germline V CDR1 and CDR2: ENHRY, SYGVKD. The CDR3 covers 15 residues. The CDR3 sequence: CAISESSRVLDEQFF. For the CDR3, the DNA is TGTGCCATCAGTGAGTCTTCGCGGGTCTTGGATGAGCAGTTCTTC.

The V gene is TRBV11-3, the J gene TRBJ2-1; 7 bases agree with TRBD2. The J segment lost 0 bases and the V segment lost 5 bases, leaving 7 bases of the junction unmatched. The CDR3 runs to 16 residues. The germline V gene has CDR1 SGHNT and CDR2 YENEEA. The CDR3 protein is CASSQSGGSSYNEQFF. In nucleotides, the CDR3 is TGTGCCAGCAGCCAAAGCGGCGGGAGCTCCTACAATGAGCAGTTCTTC.

The V gene is TRBV7-3, the J gene TRBJ2-7; 7 bases are shared with TRBD1. The CDR3 runs 16 residues. Germline V gives CDR1 SGHTA, CDR2 FQGTGA. Trimming at V came to 6 bases and at J to 6 bases, leaving 17 bases not matched to a gene. The CDR3 sequence is CASSTSPTTYRGEQYF. CDR3 nucleotide sequence: TGTGCCAGCAGTACGTCACCCACTACTTACAGGGGCGAGCAGTACTTC.

The chain links TRBV7-6 to TRBJ2-1; 11 nucleotides align to TRBD2. CDR3 length equals 17 residues. Trimming removed 3 bases from V and 0 bases from J; junction bases left unmatched: 4. Germline CDR1 and CDR2: SGHVS and FNYEAQ. CDR3 sequence: CASSFTSGSSSYNEQFF. In DNA form, the CDR3 reads TGTGCCAGCAGCTTTACTAGCGGGAGCAGCTCCTACAATGAGCAGTTCTTC.